The 10 T cell receptor beta chains given below trace back to one sample, sequenced in a study of T cell repertoires in breast cancer. Paired alpha-beta TCRs of CD8+ T cells were analyzed by expanded emulsion RT-PCR. During the second nested PCR, blocking oligonucleotides suppressed genes that were not paired. One entry per CDR3 protein results from TCRdb running MiXCR on the emulsion pairing reads. The sample contains hundreds of distinct CDR3 sequences, 40% to 60% of which appear only once. Specimen: CD8+ T cells. These receptors originate from a pool of human donors with breast cancer or a healthy control (not recorded which).

By its share, this clonotype is hyperexpanded. The chain joins TRBV7-2 to TRBJ2-3, with D unresolved. CDR1 is SGHTA, CDR2 FQGNSA, per germline. V shed 5 bases and J shed 2 bases, with 2 bases lying between them. This CDR3 is 11 amino acids long. The CDR3 loop reads CASSLTDTQYF. The DNA of the CDR3 is TGTGCCAGCAGCCTCACAGATACGCAGTATTTT.

This clonotype is judged large (0.1 to 1%). The rearrangement links TRBV7-9 to TRBJ2-7, with TRBD1 matching 10 bases. Germline loops: CDR1 SEHNR, CDR2 FQNEAQ (reference sequence). The CDR3 has 16 residues. The trim removed 5 bases at V and 5 bases at J, leaving 12 bases unmatched. This chain's CDR3 is CASSHPSGTGVDEQYF. CDR3 nucleotide sequence: TGTGCCAGCAGCCATCCGTCCGGGACAGGGGTCGACGAGCAGTACTTC. Combining the CDR3 with reference TRBV7-9 and TRBJ2-7 gives the whole variable domain DTGVSQNPRHKITKRGQNVTFRCDPISEHNRLYWYRQTLGQGPEFLTYFQNEAQLEKSRLLSDRFSAERPKGSFSTLEIQRTEQGDSAMYLCASSHPSGTGVDEQYFGPGTRLTVT.

The chain combines TRBV7-3 with TRBJ1-6; the D is unclear. The germline V gene encodes CDR1 SGHTA and CDR2 FQGTGA. Between the trimmed V and J ends, which lost 6 bases and 7 bases, there was a span of 10 bases. The CDR3 is 13 amino acids. Here the CDR3 DNA reads TGTGCCAGCAGTTCTGGACGGAATTCACCCCTCCACTTT. Amino acid sequence: CASSSGRNSPLHF.

This clonotype is classed as large (0.1 to 1%). CDR3 loop: CASSYSPSSNEQFF. The DNA for the CDR3 is TGTGCCAGCAGTTACTCTCCGTCGTCCAATGAGCAGTTCTTC. The V and J genes are TRBV6-6 and TRBJ2-1; no clear D. Germline-derived CDR1 and CDR2 are MNHNY and SVGAGI (reference sequence). The V end was cut by 0 bases, the J end by 6 bases, with 9 bases between. CDR3 length: 14 residues.

This clonotype has more than one count but fewer than ten. The J gene is TRBJ2-7, the V gene TRBV27; 13 nucleotides align to TRBD2. The CDR3 runs 15 residues. CDR1 is MNHEY, CDR2 SMNVEV, per germline (reference sequence). V gave up 5 bases and J gave up 3 bases; unmatched junction bases: 4. Here the CDR3 reads CASSQGLAGSYEQYF. The CDR3 DNA follows: TGTGCCAGCAGTCAGGGACTAGCGGGGAGCTACGAGCAGTACTTC.

This clonotype was seen a few times. A much bigger clone sits one base away, suggesting this may be a read error. The rearrangement links TRBV7-3 to TRBJ1-6; no reliable D call. This CDR3 region has 15 residues. With 0 bases removed from V and 8 bases from J, the gap between germline ends came to 11 bases. From germline, CDR1 is SGHTA and CDR2 FQGTGA. The CDR3 nucleotides read TGTGCCAGCAGCTTAACTGAAGGAGGAGATTCACCCCTCCACTTT. It yields the protein CASSLTEGGDSPLHF.

In its sample, this clonotype was seen a few times. Written as DNA, the CDR3 is TGTGCCACCATGACAGGGCCAGAGACCCAGTACTTC. Translating it yields CATMTGPETQYF. The chain employs TRBV28 and TRBJ2-5; 7 bases are a match to TRBD1. CDR3 size: 12 residues. Trimming at V came to 10 bases and at J to 4 bases, leaving 6 bases not matched to a gene. From germline, CDR1 is MDHEN and CDR2 SYDVKM.

Note on this clonotype: At one end, the junction sequence differs from germline, possibly due to a read error. The chain recombines TRBV7-9 with TRBJ2-7; 10 bases are shared with TRBD1. The CDR3 runs 16 residues. Germline V gives CDR1 SEHNR, CDR2 FQNEAQ (reference sequence). The CDR3 nucleotides are TGTGCCAACAGCCATCCGTCCGGGACAGGGGTCGACGAGCGGTACTTC. This translates into CANSHPSGTGVDERYF.

The sample holds a few counts of this clonotype. This chain connects TRBV12-3 or TRBV12-4 to TRBJ1-1; 9 nucleotides line up with TRBD1. The CDR3 contains 14 residues. Trimming removed 5 bases from V and 6 bases from J; junction bases left unmatched: 7. CDR3: CASSPRDRVPEAFF. The DNA of the CDR3 is TGTGCCAGCAGTCCCCGGGACAGGGTCCCTGAAGCTTTCTTT.

This clonotype was recorded a few times. The V gene is TRBV7-6, the J gene TRBJ2-3, with 8 bases that match TRBD1. In germline, CDR1 is SGHVS, CDR2 FNYEAQ. The V and J ends lost 1 base and 0 bases, in that order; junction bases with no gene match: 3. This CDR3 is 16 amino acids long. CDR3 region: CASSLGTGGSTDTQYF. The CDR3 DNA follows: TGTGCCAGCAGCTTAGGAACAGGGGGAAGCACAGATACGCAGTATTTT.